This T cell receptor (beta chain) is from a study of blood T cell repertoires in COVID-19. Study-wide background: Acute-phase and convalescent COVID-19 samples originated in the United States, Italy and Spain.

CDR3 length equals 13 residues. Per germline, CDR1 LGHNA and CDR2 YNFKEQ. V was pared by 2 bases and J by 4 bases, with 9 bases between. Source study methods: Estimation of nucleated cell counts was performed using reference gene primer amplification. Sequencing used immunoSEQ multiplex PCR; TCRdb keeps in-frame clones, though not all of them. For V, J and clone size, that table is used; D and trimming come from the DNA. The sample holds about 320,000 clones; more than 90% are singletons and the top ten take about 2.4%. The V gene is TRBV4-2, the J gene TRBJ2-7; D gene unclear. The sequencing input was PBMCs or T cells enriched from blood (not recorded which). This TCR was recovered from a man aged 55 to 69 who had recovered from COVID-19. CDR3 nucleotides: TGTGCCAGCAGCCAAAGTTCAGTTTACGAGCAGTACTTC. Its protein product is CASSQSSVYEQYF.